A selection of T cell receptor beta chains follows, all from one sample in a study of blood T cell repertoires in COVID-19. The repertoire was sequenced with immunoSEQ multiplex PCR; TCRdb's copy has only in-frame clones and lacks some. Here the sample spans more than 200,000 clones, roughly 84% being singletons. Sequencing was performed on PBMCs or T cells enriched from blood (not recorded which). The receptor source for this set is a man aged 25-45 years in a cohort exposed to, infected with or recovered from COVID-19 (not recorded which). Each CDR3 is given with its conserved first and last residue. A D gene is named only where the DNA matches it firmly. Size is omitted from some rows. Given values are once, few, many or a class for expanded clones.

d_gene	j_gene	v_gene	abundance	CDR3nt	CDR3aa
NA	TRBJ2-1	TRBV12-3/TRBV12-4	NA	TGTGCCAGCAGTTTAGGGGGGCTCAATGAGCAGTTCTTC	CASSLGGLNEQFF
TRBD2	TRBJ2-1	TRBV7-8	NA	TGTGCCAGCAGCTTAGACGGAGGAGCCACTAGCGGGGGGTACTCCTACAATGAGCAGTTCTTC	CASSLDGGATSGGYSYNEQFF
TRBD1	TRBJ2-2	TRBV19	NA	TGTGCCAGTAGTAAATTAGGGACAGGGGGTGCGAACACCGGGGAGCTGTTTTTT	CASSKLGTGGANTGELFF
TRBD2	TRBJ2-1	TRBV7-2	NA	TGTGCCAGCAGCTTAGCGGTTCAGCGGGAGGTTAATGAGCAGTTCTTC	CASSLAVQREVNEQFF
NA	TRBJ1-2	TRBV5-1	NA	TGCGCCAGCAGCTTGGCCGGGGATTTCTATGGCTACACCTTC	CASSLAGDFYGYTF
TRBD1	TRBJ2-7	TRBV5-1	NA	TGCGCCAGCAGCTTGGGTAGGTTGGACAGGGTCTTCTACGAGCAGTACTTC	CASSLGRLDRVFYEQYF
NA	TRBJ2-7	TRBV6-5	NA	TGTGCCAGCAGTTATACTCAGGGTGGGCCCTACGAGCAGTACTTC	CASSYTQGGPYEQYF
TRBD1	TRBJ1-6	TRBV5-1	NA	TGCGCCAGCAGGGCACGGACAGGGGAGGATAATTCACCCCTCCACTTT	CASRARTGEDNSPLHF
NA	TRBJ1-1	TRBV6-2/TRBV6-3	NA	TGTGCCAGCAGTTACTCTGACAGACCTGAAGCTTTCTTT	CASSYSDRPEAFF
NA	TRBJ2-7	TRBV4-2	NA	TGTGCCAGCAGCCAAGAAGGGGGGGCAGGGGGCGCCTACGAGCAGTACTTC	CASSQEGGAGGAYEQYF
NA	TRBJ2-7	TRBV21-1	NA	TGTGCCAGCAGCGGACAGCTCTACGAGCAGTACTTC	CASSGQLYEQYF
NA	TRBJ2-7	TRBV3-1/TRBV3-2	NA	TGTGCCAGCAGCCCAGGGACTCCTTACGAGCAGTACTTC	CASSPGTPYEQYF
TRBD1	TRBJ2-1	TRBV6-5	NA	TGTGCCAGCAGTTACGAGGGGGCATTAGGGAATGAGCAGTTCTTC	CASSYEGALGNEQFF
NA	TRBJ1-2	TRBV20-1	NA	TGCAGTGCTAGCTTCCGGGAGTACACCTTC	CSASFREYTF
TRBD1	TRBJ1-5	TRBV2	NA	TGTGCCAGCAGTACAGACAGGGACAGGAGTCAGCCCCAGCATTTT	CASSTDRDRSQPQHF
TRBD1	TRBJ2-7	TRBV2	NA	TGTGCCAGCAGTCCTCAGGGGGTCCACGAGCAGTACTTC	CASSPQGVHEQYF
NA	TRBJ2-3	TRBV5-4	NA	TGTGCCAGCAGCCCTGGACATCGCACAGATACGCAGTATTTT	CASSPGHRTDTQYF
NA	TRBJ1-2	TRBV7-2	NA	TGTGCCAGCAGCTTATTGCAGGGTCGGGACTATGGCTACACCTTC	CASSLLQGRDYGYTF
NA	TRBJ1-6	TRBV20-1	NA	TGCAGTGCTAGTGATGTTAAGCAGGTTAATTCACCCCTCCACTTT	CSASDVKQVNSPLHF
TRBD1	TRBJ2-2	TRBV15	NA	TGTGCCACCAGCAAGAACCGGGACAGGGGATTCGCCGGGGAGCTGTTTTTT	CATSKNRDRGFAGELFF
NA	TRBJ1-1	TRBV5-6	NA	TGTGCCAGCAGCTCGGACACCCTGAACACTGAAGCTTTCTTT	CASSSDTLNTEAFF
TRBD1	TRBJ1-2	TRBV14	once	TGTGCCAGCAGCCAAGATTTCACAGGGGTACAACATGGCTACACCTTC	CASSQDFTGVQHGYTF
NA	TRBJ1-1	TRBV28	NA	TGTGCCAGCTCCCTAGGCACTGAAGCTTTCTTT	CASSLGTEAFF
NA	TRBJ2-3	TRBV7-9	NA	TGTGCCAGCAGCTCCGGTGCGTTC	CASSSGAF
TRBD2	TRBJ2-1	TRBV7-9	NA	TGTGCCAGCAGCTCAGCCTGGAGGGAGGGCCGGTATGAGCAGTTCTTC	CASSSAWREGRYEQFF
NA	TRBJ2-3	TRBV7-3	NA	TGTGCCAGCAGCTTAATCCGGACGGGGAGGAGGACCCAAAGCACAGATACGCAGTATTTT	CASSLIRTGRRTQSTDTQYF
NA	TRBJ1-1	TRBV15	few	TGTGCGGCAGGGCATCTGAACACTGAAGCTTTCTTT	CAAGHLNTEAFF
NA	TRBJ2-7	TRBV6-2/TRBV6-3	NA	TGTGCCAGCAGTTACTCCTCCAGGGCATCCGAGCAGTACTTC	CASSYSSRASEQYF
NA	TRBJ1-5	TRBV10-1	NA	TGCGCCAGCAGTGAGATGATAGCAGGGAGGGTAGGTCAGCCCCAGCATTTT	CASSEMIAGRVGQPQHF
NA	TRBJ2-5	TRBV4-2	once	TGTGCCAGCAGCCAAGTCGGGAATGCGAGGGATTTACAGTACTTC	CASSQVGNARDLQYF
NA	TRBJ1-3	TRBV6-5	NA	TGTGCCAGCACTACTACGTCCCTTGGAAACACCATATATTTT	CASTTTSLGNTIYF
NA	TRBJ2-5	TRBV11-3	NA	TGTGCCAGCAGCTTAGGAGACAGCTCGAGGATGGAGACCCAGTACTTC	CASSLGDSSRMETQYF
NA	TRBJ1-2	TRBV5-6	NA	TGTGCCAGCAGCTTGGGACAGTACCCTGGCTACACCTTC	CASSLGQYPGYTF
TRBD2	TRBJ2-1	TRBV11-3	few	TGTGCCAGCAGCCCCAGGACTAGCGGTTTATACAATGAGCAGTTCTTC	CASSPRTSGLYNEQFF
TRBD1	TRBJ1-1	TRBV28	NA	TGTGCCAGCAGCCGACCGGACAGGGCGGACACTGAAGCTTTCTTT	CASSRPDRADTEAFF